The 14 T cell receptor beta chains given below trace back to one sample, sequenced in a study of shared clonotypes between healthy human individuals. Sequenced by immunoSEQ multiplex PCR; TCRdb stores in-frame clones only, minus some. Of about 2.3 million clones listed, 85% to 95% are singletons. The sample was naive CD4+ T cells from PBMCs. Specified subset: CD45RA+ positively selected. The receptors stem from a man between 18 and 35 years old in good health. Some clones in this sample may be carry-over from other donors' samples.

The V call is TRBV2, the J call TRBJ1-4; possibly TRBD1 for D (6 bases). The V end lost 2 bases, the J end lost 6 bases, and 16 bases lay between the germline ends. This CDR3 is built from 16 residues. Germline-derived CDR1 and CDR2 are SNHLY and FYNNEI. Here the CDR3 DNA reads TGTGCCAGCAGTGAATTATTTCCAGGGGAGGATGAAAAACTGTTTTTT. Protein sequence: CASSELFPGEDEKLFF.

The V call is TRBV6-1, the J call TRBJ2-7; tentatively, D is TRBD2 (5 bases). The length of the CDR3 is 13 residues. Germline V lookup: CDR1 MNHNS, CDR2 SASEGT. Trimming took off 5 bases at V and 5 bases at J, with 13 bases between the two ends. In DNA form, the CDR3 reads TGTGCCAGCAGTAGGCTAGCACTCCACGAGCAGTACTTC. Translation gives CASSRLALHEQYF.

The CDR3 region is CASSFLGLAGDKGYF. CDR3 DNA: TGCGCCAGCAGCTTCCTGGGACTAGCGGGAGATAAGGGGTACTTC. The chain links TRBV5-1 to TRBJ2-7; 14 nucleotides agree with TRBD2. The J segment lost 12 bases and the V segment lost 2 bases, leaving 10 bases of the junction unmatched. Germline-derived CDR1 and CDR2 are SGHRS and YFSETQ. This CDR3 region has 15 residues.

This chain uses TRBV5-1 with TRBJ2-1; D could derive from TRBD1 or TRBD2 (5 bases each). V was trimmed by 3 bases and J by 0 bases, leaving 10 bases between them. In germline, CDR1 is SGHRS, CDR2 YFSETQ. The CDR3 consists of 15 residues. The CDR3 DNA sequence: TGCGCCAGCAGCTCCGGGGCCTTCTCCTACAATGAGCAGTTCTTC. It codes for CASSSGAFSYNEQFF.

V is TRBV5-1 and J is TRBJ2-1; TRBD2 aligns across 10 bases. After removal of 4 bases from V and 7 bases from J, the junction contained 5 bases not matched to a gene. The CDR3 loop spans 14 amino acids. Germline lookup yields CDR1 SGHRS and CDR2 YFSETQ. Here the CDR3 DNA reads TGCGCCAGCAGCACGAGGACTAGCGGAAATGAGCAGTTCTTC. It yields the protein CASSTRTSGNEQFF.

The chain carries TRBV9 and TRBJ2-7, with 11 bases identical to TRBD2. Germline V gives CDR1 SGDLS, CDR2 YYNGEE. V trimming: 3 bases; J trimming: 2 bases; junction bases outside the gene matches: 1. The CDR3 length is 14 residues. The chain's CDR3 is CASSELAGAYEQYF. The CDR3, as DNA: TGTGCCAGCAGCGAACTAGCGGGGGCCTACGAGCAGTACTTC.

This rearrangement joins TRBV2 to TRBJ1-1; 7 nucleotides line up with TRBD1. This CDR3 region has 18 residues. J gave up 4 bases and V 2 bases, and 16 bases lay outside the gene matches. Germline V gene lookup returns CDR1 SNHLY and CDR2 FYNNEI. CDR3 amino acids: CASSESVLGGAVATEAFF. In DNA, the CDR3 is TGTGCCAGCAGTGAATCTGTTTTAGGGGGCGCGGTGGCCACTGAAGCTTTCTTT.

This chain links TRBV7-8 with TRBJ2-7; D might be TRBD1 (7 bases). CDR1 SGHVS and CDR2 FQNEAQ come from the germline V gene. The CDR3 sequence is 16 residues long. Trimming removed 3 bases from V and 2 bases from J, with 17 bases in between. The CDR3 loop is CASSLGGTGDPYEQYF. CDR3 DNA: TGTGCCAGCAGCTTGGGAGGCACAGGGGACCCCTACGAGCAGTACTTC.

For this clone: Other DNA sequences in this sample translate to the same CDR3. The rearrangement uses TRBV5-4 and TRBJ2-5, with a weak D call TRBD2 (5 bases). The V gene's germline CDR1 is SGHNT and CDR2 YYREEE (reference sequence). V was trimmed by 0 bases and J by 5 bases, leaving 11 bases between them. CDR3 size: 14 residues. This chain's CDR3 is CASSLAGPGETQYF. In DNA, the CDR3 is TGTGCCAGCAGCTTGGCCGGTCCGGGGGAGACCCAGTACTTC. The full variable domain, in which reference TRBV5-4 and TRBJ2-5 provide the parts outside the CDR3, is ETGVTQSPTHLIKTRGQQVTLRCSSQSGHNTVSWYQQALGQGPQFIFQYYREEENGRGNFPPRFSGLQFPNYSSELNVNALELDDSALYLCASSLAGPGETQYFGPGTRLLVL.

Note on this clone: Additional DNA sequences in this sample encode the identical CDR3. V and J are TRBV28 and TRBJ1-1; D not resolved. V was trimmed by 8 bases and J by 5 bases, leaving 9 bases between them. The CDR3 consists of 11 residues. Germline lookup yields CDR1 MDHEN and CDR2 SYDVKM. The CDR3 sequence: CASGVSTEAFF. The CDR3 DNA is TGTGCCAGCGGGGTTTCGACTGAAGCTTTCTTT.

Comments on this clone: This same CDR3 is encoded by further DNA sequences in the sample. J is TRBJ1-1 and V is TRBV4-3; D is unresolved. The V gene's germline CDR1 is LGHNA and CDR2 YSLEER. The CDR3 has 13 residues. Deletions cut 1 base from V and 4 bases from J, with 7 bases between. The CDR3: CASSQATGTEAFF. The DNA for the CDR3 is TGCGCCAGCAGCCAAGCCACGGGCACTGAAGCTTTCTTT.

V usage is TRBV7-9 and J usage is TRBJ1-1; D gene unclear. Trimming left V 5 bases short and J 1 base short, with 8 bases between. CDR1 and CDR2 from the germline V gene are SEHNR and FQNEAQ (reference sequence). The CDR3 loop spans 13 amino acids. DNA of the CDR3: TGTGCCAGCAGCCATGAGTGGAACACTGAAGCTTTCTTT. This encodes CASSHEWNTEAFF.

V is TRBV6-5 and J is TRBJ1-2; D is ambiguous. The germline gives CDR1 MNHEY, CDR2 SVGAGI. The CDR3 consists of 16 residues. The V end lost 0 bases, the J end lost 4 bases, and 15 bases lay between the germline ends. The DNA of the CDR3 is TGTGCCAGCAGTTACTCTCACCTTCAGTGGACCTATGGCTACACCTTC. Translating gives CASSYSHLQWTYGYTF.

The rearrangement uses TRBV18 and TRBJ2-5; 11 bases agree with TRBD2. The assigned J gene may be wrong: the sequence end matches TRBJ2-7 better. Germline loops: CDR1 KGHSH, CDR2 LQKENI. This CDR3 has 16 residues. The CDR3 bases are TGTGCCAGCTCACGGGGACTAGCGGATGGAAATTACGAGCAGTACTTC. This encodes CASSRGLADGNYEQYF.